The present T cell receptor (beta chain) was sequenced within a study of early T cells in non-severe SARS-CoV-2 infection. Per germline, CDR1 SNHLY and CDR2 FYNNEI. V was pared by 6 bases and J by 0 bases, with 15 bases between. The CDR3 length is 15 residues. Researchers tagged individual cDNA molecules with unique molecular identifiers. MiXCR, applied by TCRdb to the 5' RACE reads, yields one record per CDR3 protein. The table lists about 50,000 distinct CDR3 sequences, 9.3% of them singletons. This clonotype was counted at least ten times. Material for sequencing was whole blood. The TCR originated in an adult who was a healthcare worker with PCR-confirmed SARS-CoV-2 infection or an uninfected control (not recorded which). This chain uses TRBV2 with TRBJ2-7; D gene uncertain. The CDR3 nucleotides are TGTGCCAGCAGCCCGGGTCCTAAAAGCTCCTACGAGCAGTACTTC. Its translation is CASSPGPKSSYEQYF. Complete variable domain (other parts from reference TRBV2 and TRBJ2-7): EPEVTQTPSHQVTQMGQEVILRCVPISNHLYFYWYRQILGQKVEFLVSFYNNEISEKSEIFDDQFSVERPDGSNFTLKIRSTKLEDSAMYFCASSPGPKSSYEQYFGPGTRLTVT.